One and the same sample provided the 5 T cell receptor beta chains below, sequenced in a study of shared clonotypes between healthy human individuals. Only in-frame clones appear in the TCRdb table, and some are missing; sequencing was by immunoSEQ multiplex PCR. The table records roughly 660,000 clones, less than 95% of them present only once. Input material: memory CD8+ T cells from PBMCs. Sample subset: CD45RO+ cells pooled with CCR7-negative TemRA cells. Source of these receptors: a man younger than 30 in good health. Some clones in this sample may be carry-over from other donors' samples.

V and J are TRBV9 and TRBJ1-2, with D unclear. Trimming took 0 bases from V and 7 from J, leaving 7 bases between them. The CDR3 spans 12 residues. CDR1 SGDLS and CDR2 YYNGEE come from the germline V gene. CDR3 loop: CASSVAQSGYTF. CDR3 in DNA: TGTGCCAGCAGCGTAGCACAGAGTGGCTACACCTTC. Looking up the rest from reference TRBV9 and TRBJ1-2 gives the full variable domain: DSGVTQTPKHLITATGQRVTLRCSPRSGDLSVYWYQQSLDQGLQFLIQYYNGEERAKGNILERFSAQQFPDLHSELNLSSLELGDSALYFCASSVAQSGYTFGSGTRLTVV.

The rearrangement joins TRBV28 to TRBJ2-7, with D possibly called TRBD1 or TRBD2 (5 bases each). The V gene's germline CDR1 is MDHEN and CDR2 SYDVKM. Trimming shortened V by 2 bases and J by 7 bases, and 24 bases separated the two germline ends. CDR3 size: 17 residues. CDR3: CASSLIYTGPSPAEQYF. CDR3 DNA: TGTGCCAGCAGTTTAATTTATACGGGGCCTAGCCCCGCGGAGCAGTACTTC.

The chain couples TRBV28 to TRBJ2-7, with 9 bases identical to TRBD1. The ends lost 6 bases at V and 3 bases at J; junction bases unmatched: 6. Per germline, CDR1 MDHEN and CDR2 SYDVKM. This CDR3 contains 14 residues. CDR3 DNA sequence: TGTGCCAGCAGCTCCGGGACAGGGATCTACGAGCAGTACTTC. It encodes CASSSGTGIYEQYF. The variable domain in full, with the rest retrieved from reference TRBV28 and TRBJ2-7, is DVKVTQSSRYLVKRTGEKVFLECVQDMDHENMFWYRQDPGLGLRLIYFSYDVKMKEKGDIPEGYSVSREKKERFSLILESASTNQTSMYLCASSSGTGIYEQYFGPGTRLTVT.

CDR3 amino acids: CSVEWWPGQDNEQFF. The DNA for the CDR3 is TGCAGCGTTGAATGGTGGCCGGGACAGGACAATGAGCAGTTCTTC. The V and J genes are TRBV29-1 and TRBJ2-1; TRBD1 matches 8 bases. CDR3 length: 15 amino acids. With 2 bases clipped from V and 5 bases from J, the junction kept 8 bases outside the gene matches. CDR1 is SQVTM, CDR2 ANQGSEA, per germline.

The genes are TRBV13 and TRBJ2-7; 9 bases are shared with TRBD1. V trimming: 4 bases; J trimming: 3 bases; junction bases outside the gene matches: 4. This CDR3 is built from 14 residues. Germline CDR1 is PRHDT and CDR2 is FYEKMQ (reference sequence). CDR3 sequence (DNA): TGTGCCAGCAGCTCCGGGACAGGGATCTACGAGCAGTACTTC. Amino acids: CASSSGTGIYEQYF.